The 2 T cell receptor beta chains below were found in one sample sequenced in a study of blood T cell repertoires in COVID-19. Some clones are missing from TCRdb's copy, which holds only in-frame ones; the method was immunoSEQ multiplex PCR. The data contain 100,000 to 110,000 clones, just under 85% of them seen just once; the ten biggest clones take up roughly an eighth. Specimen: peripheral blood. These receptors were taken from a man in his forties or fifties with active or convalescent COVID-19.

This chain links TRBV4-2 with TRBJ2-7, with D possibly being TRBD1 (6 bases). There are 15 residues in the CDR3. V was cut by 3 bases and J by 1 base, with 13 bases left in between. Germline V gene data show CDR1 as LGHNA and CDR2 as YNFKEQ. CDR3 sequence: CASSQYRDISYEQYF. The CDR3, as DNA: TGTGCCAGCAGCCAGTACCGGGACATTTCCTACGAGCAGTACTTC.

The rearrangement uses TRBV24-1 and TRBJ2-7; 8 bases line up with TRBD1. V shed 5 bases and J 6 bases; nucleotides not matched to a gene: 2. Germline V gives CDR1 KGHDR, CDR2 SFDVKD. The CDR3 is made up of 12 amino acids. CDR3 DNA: TGTGCCACCAGTGGTGACAGGGGCGAGCAGTACTTC. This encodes CATSGDRGEQYF.